This TCR beta chain is drawn from a study of blood T cell repertoires in COVID-19 (TCRdb year 2020). Study-level background: Samples from collaborators originated in the United States, Italy and Spain and spanned both the acute and convalescent phases of COVID-19. The dataset comprised deeply sampled blood TCRbeta repertoires from subjects exposed to, actively infected with, or recovered from COVID-19. The samples were drawn from two sources: the first 160 participants of the ongoing ImmuneRACE study, and 1,000 to 1,500 subjects contributed by 6 global collaborators. A freely available public database, intended as a resource for researchers studying the immune response to SARS-CoV-2, is where the repertoires were released. Where HLA class I and class II types were available, the types were taken from metadata supplied by the sample provider, not from assay-based typing. The prospective study material was composed of cDNA or gDNA derived from T cells, B-cell-depleted T cells, or PBMCs. Nearly every sample came with metadata listing a de-identified subject ID, COVID-19 status, age in years and sex.

As to this clone: Its cognate antigen has yet to be identified. Within one base of it there is no much larger clone, and no base qualities were kept.

Broad study findings and their caveats: The quantity of clinical and demographic metadata differed by source and by participant and was supplied without curation.

The CDR3 sequence holds 16 residues, the cysteine and phenylalanine included. CDR3 DNA is the only sequence kept; it has 48 bases, read in frame from the first base. CDR1 GTSNPN and CDR2 SVGIG were looked up in the germline V gene (reference sequence). The germline V and J ends show losses of 3 bases and 9 bases respectively, and no gene match explains 12 bases of the junction. Enrolling through a virtual design, the prospective study's participants ranged in age from roughly 18 to 100 years and lived across 20 to 25 United States geographic areas. In the prospective study, cohorts were assigned on the basis of participant-reported clinical history obtained from a screening survey and a study questionnaire. In the prospective study, mobile phlebotomists collected whole blood, serum and a nasopharyngeal or oropharyngeal swab from each participant. Participants in the prospective study had the option to provide additional blood draws and questionnaires over an approximately 2-month period. Blood samples from the prospective study were shipped frozen or at room temperature prior to DNA extraction.

TCRbeta CDR3 regions were amplified from genomic DNA by means of the immunoSEQ Assay, a bias-controlled multiplex PCR. For the original study's pipeline: The number of nucleated cells in each sample was estimated from the amplification of reference gene primers within the assay. Sequence reads were collapsed and filtered to measure the absolute abundance of every unique TCRbeta CDR3 rearrangement. For each sample, productive Simpson clonality was calculated as the square root of Simpson's diversity index across productive rearrangements. TCRdb re-hosts the immuneACCESS table, in-frame sequences only. Its copies lack some clones; in the studies checked, an unresolved V gene accounts for under half of them, and the cause for the rest is not known. V, J and clone size derive from that table, while D and trimming were established from the DNA sequence. The sample table contains 100,000 to 150,000 clones; only one count was recorded for 84% of them. The ten largest account for about 2.6% of the sample.

The chain is made from TRBV30 and TRBJ2-1; 12 bases in between match TRBD2. The TCR originated in a man aged 35 to 55 with acute COVID-19. The sequenced sample consisted of PBMCs or T cells enriched from blood (not recorded which). The CDR3: CAWSGLGGLAGFEQFF. In nucleotides, the sequence is TGTGCCTGGAGCGGGCTAGGAGGACTAGCGGGATTTGAGCAGTTCTTC.